The 3 T cell receptor beta chains below all came from one sample that was sequenced in a study of OX40 agonist ivuxolimab in advanced cancers. Clones were sequenced by immunoSEQ multiplex PCR, and TCRdb holds only the in-frame ones, with some missing. Among around 60,000 clones listed, more than 65% were seen once. The sample here was CD4+ or CD8+ T cells sorted from blood, taken in a trial of the OX40 agonist ivuxolimab. The origin of the receptors is an adult with an advanced solid tumor such as melanoma, head and neck, liver or kidney cancer.

The chain employs TRBV4-1 and TRBJ2-1; 11 bases line up with TRBD2. The CDR3 loop spans 16 amino acids. Trimming removed 1 base from V and 7 bases from J; junction bases left unmatched: 6. Germline lookup yields CDR1 MGHRA and CDR2 YSYEKL. DNA of the CDR3: TGCGCCAGCAGCCAAGCGACACTAGCGGGAGTAAATGAGCAGTTCTTC. Translating gives CASSQATLAGVNEQFF.

This chain joins TRBV19 and TRBJ2-1; tentative D call: TRBD1 (6 bases). Trimming cost V 6 bases and J 1 base, with 19 bases left between them. The CDR3 extends over 17 amino acids. CDR1 is LNHDA and CDR2 is SQIVND in the germline V gene (reference sequence). In DNA, the CDR3 is TGTGCCAGTAGAAACCTAGGGGGAATGGGGTCCTACAATGAGCAGTTCTTC. This gives the protein CASRNLGGMGSYNEQFF.

The chain has TRBV4-1 and TRBJ2-7; D may be TRBD2 (6 bases). This CDR3 region has 15 residues. Trimming removed 4 bases at V and 3 bases at J, with 16 bases between. Germline CDR1 and CDR2: MGHRA and YSYEKL. CDR3 loop: CASSLGTSLGYEQYF. The CDR3 bases are TGCGCCAGCAGCCTCGGGACTTCCCTCGGCTACGAGCAGTACTTC.